This T cell receptor (beta chain) is from a study of shared clonotypes between healthy human individuals. General observations from the study: The researchers took only blood, and tissue repertoires probably look different. The four-donor shared clonotypes exceeded non-shared clonotypes in generation probability, with non-shared ones scoring lower.

The assay was immunoSEQ multiplex PCR, and TCRdb's table has in-frame clones only and misses some. The sample has around 2.3 million clones, approximately 96% seen once. The V gene lost 6 bases and the J gene lost 1 base, with 12 bases spanning the gap. There are 14 residues in the CDR3. Germline CDR1 and CDR2: MNHNY and SVGAGI (reference sequence). A word on this clone: Antigen: not known.

The chain joins TRBV6-6 to TRBJ2-5; no reliable D call. The TCR comes from a man aged 18 to 29 in good health. The sample comprised naive CD4+ T cells sorted from blood. Stated subset: CD45RA+ positively selected. The CDR3 is CASSLVGSQETQYF. The CDR3 DNA follows: TGTGCCAGCAGCCTCGTCGGCAGCCAAGAGACCCAGTACTTC.